The 32 T cell receptor beta chains given below trace back to one sample, sequenced in a study of post-analysis software for immune sequencing data. Notes on the study in general: Among about 5 TRBV segments more frequent in patients than controls were TRBV5-6, TRBV5-1 and TRBV20-1.

Which antigens these TCRs recognize remains unknown. Unique molecular identifiers featured in each of the TCR beta cDNA libraries. TCRdb independently ran MiXCR on the PCR reads; one entry per CDR3 protein. The sample carries roughly 670,000 distinct CDR3 sequences, 59% recorded once. The sequencing input was blood. The receptors stem from a girl aged 2 to 9 with multiple sclerosis.

The genes are TRBV29-1 and TRBJ1-2, with 9 bases matching TRBD1. J was trimmed by 7 bases and V by 4 bases; bases with no gene match: 10. This CDR3 contains 14 residues. CDR1 is SQVTM, CDR2 ANQGSEA, per germline. The CDR3 loop reads CSVVPDRGWSGYTF. CDR3 in DNA: TGCAGCGTTGTTCCGGACAGGGGATGGAGTGGCTACACCTTC.

J is TRBJ2-1 and V is TRBV12-3 or TRBV12-4; D is ambiguous. Trimming cost V 2 bases and J 0 bases, with 11 bases left between them. The CDR3 has 16 amino acids. The CDR3 region is CASSLSAISSYNEQFF. The CDR3 DNA is TGTGCCAGCAGTTTATCAGCGATAAGCTCCTACAATGAGCAGTTCTTC.

This clonotype was counted only a few times. The chain joins TRBV7-2 to TRBJ1-4; 7 bases are shared with TRBD1. V was pared by 5 bases and J by 10 bases, with 13 bases of the junction left unmatched. The CDR3 covers 15 residues. The germline CDR1 and CDR2 sequences are SGHTA and FQGNSA. The CDR3 nucleotides are TGTGCCAGCAGCCCGCTAGGGGACAGCCAGGGAAAACTGTTTTTT. It encodes CASSPLGDSQGKLFF.

The chain links TRBV24-1 to TRBJ2-3, with TRBD2 matching over 11 bases. V shed 7 bases and J 8 bases; nucleotides not matched to a gene: 13. The V gene's germline CDR1 is KGHDR and CDR2 SFDVKD. The CDR3 contains 16 residues. The CDR3 is CATSPGLAGGVGTQYF. CDR3 DNA: TGTGCCACCAGCCCCGGACTAGCGGGTGGTGTGGGTACGCAGTATTTT.

This rearrangement joins TRBV20-1 to TRBJ2-7; 8 bases agree with TRBD1. CDR3 length: 14 amino acids. CDR1 and CDR2 (germline): DFQATT, SNEGSKA (reference sequence). Germline trimming cut 1 base from V and 0 bases from J; bases unmatched to any gene: 2. CDR3 in DNA: TGCAGTGCTAGAGGACAGGGGTCCTCCTACGAGCAGTACTTC. It translates to CSARGQGSSYEQYF.

This clonotype was observed a few times. The genes are TRBV5-5 and TRBJ2-7; D is unresolved. The end of the DNA fits TRBJ2-5 better, so the J call may be wrong. Germline V gene sequence: CDR1 SGHKS, CDR2 YYEKEE (reference sequence). The CDR3 consists of 14 residues. CDR3 sequence: CASSLVGSEETQYF. The CDR3 nucleotides read TGTGCCAGCAGCTTGGTTGGTTCGGAAGAGACCCAGTACTTC.

This clonotype was picked up a small number of times. The V gene is TRBV15, the J gene TRBJ2-5, with D uncertain. The length of the CDR3 is 12 residues. Germline CDR1 is LNHNV and CDR2 is YYDKDF (reference sequence). V was shortened by 0 bases and J by 5 bases, with 4 bases between the two germline ends. CDR3 DNA sequence: TGTGCCACCAGCAGAGATCTTGAGACCCAGTACTTC. Translated: CATSRDLETQYF.

This clonotype was observed a few times. The rearrangement uses TRBV7-9 and TRBJ2-7, with 11 bases identical to TRBD2. Germline CDR1 and CDR2: SEHNR and FQNEAQ (reference sequence). V shed 10 bases and J 4 bases; nucleotides not matched to a gene: 6. CDR3 length equals 13 residues. The chain's CDR3 is CATTGTSGYEQYF. DNA for the CDR3: TGTGCCACAACCGGGACTAGCGGTTACGAGCAGTACTTC.

The genes are TRBV29-1 and TRBJ2-1; no clear D. The V end was cut by 6 bases, the J end by 7 bases, with 7 bases between. This CDR3 has 10 residues. Looked up from germline, CDR1 is SQVTM and CDR2 is ANQGSEA. The CDR3: CSVHSNEQFF. The CDR3 bases are TGCAGCGTCCACTCAAATGAGCAGTTCTTC.

V and J are TRBV11-2 and TRBJ2-1, with 11 bases lining up with TRBD2. The CDR3 length is 16 residues. The junction had 11 bases not matched to a gene; V was cut back by 5 bases and J by 8 bases. The germline gives CDR1 SGHAT, CDR2 FQNNGV. The CDR3 coding sequence is TGTGCCAGCAGCGTACGCCTAGCGGGAGGAGTGCATGAGCAGTTCTTC. It is translated as CASSVRLAGGVHEQFF. The variable domain in full, completed from reference TRBV11-2 and TRBJ2-1, reads EAGVAQSPRYKIIEKRQSVAFWCNPISGHATLYWYQQILGQGPKLLIQFQNNGVVDDSQLPKDRFSAERLKGVDSTLKIQPAKLEDSAVYLCASSVRLAGGVHEQFFGPGTRLTVL.

This chain links TRBV4-2 with TRBJ2-5; perhaps D is TRBD1 or TRBD2 (5 bases each). The length of the CDR3 is 14 residues. Trimming took 0 bases from V and 5 from J, leaving 10 bases between them. Germline-derived CDR1 and CDR2 are LGHNA and YNFKEQ. The CDR3 coding sequence is TGTGCCAGCAGCCAAGATGGGGGTTGGGAGACCCAGTACTTC. Its protein is CASSQDGGWETQYF.

The chain links TRBV20-1 to TRBJ2-1; 8 nucleotides match TRBD1. The CDR3 totals 16 residues. Germline loops: CDR1 DFQATT, CDR2 SNEGSKA (reference sequence). Germline trimming cut 6 bases from V and 2 bases from J; bases unmatched to any gene: 12. CDR3 nucleotide sequence: TGCAGTGCCAGGACCAGGGGGCGCATTACCTACAATGAGCAGTTCTTC. This gives the protein CSARTRGRITYNEQFF.

The chain is built from TRBV29-1 and TRBJ2-1, with TRBD1 identical over 8 bases. Germline CDR1 reads SQVTM; CDR2 reads ANQGSEA. CDR3 size: 14 residues. The V and J ends lost 5 bases and 12 bases, in that order; junction bases with no gene match: 15. CDR3 nucleotides: TGCAGCGTTAAAAAGACAGGGGCCGGGGGAGGGCAGTTCTTC. Residues: CSVKKTGAGGGQFF.

This clonotype appeared a single time. This chain uses TRBV5-1 with TRBJ2-1; 8 nucleotides align to TRBD2. Germline-derived CDR1 and CDR2 are SGHRS and YFSETQ. V trimming: 3 bases; J trimming: 8 bases; junction bases outside the gene matches: 7. This CDR3 spans 14 amino acids. The CDR3 here is CASSSAGGIDEQFF. CDR3 DNA sequence: TGCGCCAGCAGCTCGGCGGGGGGAATAGATGAGCAGTTCTTC.

The rearrangement uses TRBV4-1 and TRBJ2-3, with D unclear. CDR1 and CDR2 (germline): MGHRA, YSYEKL. V was trimmed by 0 bases and J by 1 base, leaving 8 bases between them. The CDR3 covers 15 residues. The chain's CDR3 is CASSQENLGTDTQYF. CDR3 DNA sequence: TGCGCCAGCAGCCAAGAAAACTTAGGCACAGATACGCAGTATTTT.

V gene TRBV7-2 combines with J gene TRBJ2-3, with 7 nucleotides matching TRBD2. This CDR3 region has 16 residues. Germline CDR1 is SGHTA and CDR2 is FQGNSA. J lost 2 bases, V lost 1 base, and 6 bases had no gene match. The CDR3 loop reads CASSLGRAGTTDTQYF. The CDR3 coding sequence is TGTGCCAGCAGCTTAGGGAGAGCGGGAACCACAGATACGCAGTATTTT.

V is TRBV5-1 and J is TRBJ2-1, with TRBD2 matching 8 bases. J lost 6 bases, V lost 1 base, and 6 bases had no gene match. The CDR3 runs to 15 residues. Germline assignment: CDR1 SGHRS and CDR2 YFSETQ. This CDR3 is CASSLTTSGSNEQFF. The CDR3 DNA reads TGCGCCAGCAGCTTGACAACTAGCGGAAGCAATGAGCAGTTCTTC.

The V and J genes are TRBV12-3 or TRBV12-4 and TRBJ1-1; D may be TRBD1 (5 bases). Trimming stripped 7 bases from V and 8 bases from J, with 17 bases between. The CDR3 contains 13 residues. The CDR3 nucleotides read TGTGCCAGCATTCCGGGGTGGGGCACCGAAGCTTTCTTT. Translating gives CASIPGWGTEAFF.

The chain carries TRBV4-1 and TRBJ1-6; D gene unclear. V lost 1 base to trimming and J lost 7 bases, with 17 bases between them. The CDR3 has 17 amino acids. Germline-derived CDR1 and CDR2 are MGHRA and YSYEKL. CDR3 residues: CASSQGWEAAINSPLHF. DNA of the CDR3: TGCGCCAGCAGCCAAGGTTGGGAGGCAGCTATCAATTCACCCCTCCACTTT.

This clonotype was observed a few times. The chain is built from TRBV6-6 and TRBJ1-5; TRBD1 matches at 8 bases. J was trimmed by 7 bases and V by 2 bases; bases with no gene match: 7. The CDR3 is 15 residues long. The germline gives CDR1 MNHNY, CDR2 SVGAGI (reference sequence). Written as DNA, the CDR3 is TGTGCCAGCAGTTACGGACAGGGTACCTTCCAGCCCCAGCATTTT. Translation gives CASSYGQGTFQPQHF.

This clonotype was detected only a few times. The chain joins TRBV5-5 to TRBJ2-5; no clear D. This CDR3 is 13 amino acids long. Per the germline V gene, CDR1 is SGHKS and CDR2 is YYEKEE (reference sequence). V was cut by 1 base and J by 2 bases, with 6 bases left in between. The CDR3 loop reads CASSLNVQETQYF. In DNA, the CDR3 is TGTGCCAGCAGCTTGAACGTACAAGAGACCCAGTACTTC.

This chain links TRBV20-1 with TRBJ2-5, with TRBD2 identical over 8 bases. Unmatched junction bases numbered 18, after V lost 1 base and J lost 5 bases. CDR1 and CDR2 (germline): DFQATT, SNEGSKA (reference sequence). The CDR3 extends over 18 amino acids. Written as DNA, the CDR3 is TGCAGTGCTAGAGGTAGCGGGGTACTTATAGCGTTCAGGGAGACCCAGTACTTC. It translates to CSARGSGVLIAFRETQYF.

V usage is TRBV7-2 and J usage is TRBJ2-3, with a weak D call TRBD2 (6 bases). Germline CDR1 and CDR2: SGHTA and FQGNSA. Trimming pared 2 bases from V and 1 base from J, leaving 10 bases between. The CDR3 totals 15 residues. CDR3 amino acids: CASSLWGVRTDTQYF. The CDR3 DNA is TGTGCCAGCAGCTTATGGGGGGTCCGCACAGATACGCAGTATTTT.

Comments on this clonotype: The junction does not match germline at one end; this may be a read error. The chain couples TRBV28 to TRBJ1-4; possibly TRBD1 for D (5 bases). The CDR3 length is 15 residues. Germline CDR1 reads MDHEN; CDR2 reads SYDVKM. The CDR3 loop is CASSGRRDPKEKLFF. The CDR3 nucleotides are TGTGCCAGCAGTGGAAGGCGGGACCCTAAAGAAAAACTGTTTTTT.

As regards this clonotype: Without the conserved terminal phenylalanine or tryptophan, this CDR3 likely stems from a read error. The rearrangement uses TRBV5-5 and TRBJ1-5; D is perhaps TRBD1 (6 bases). V was cut by 2 bases and J by 0 bases, with 21 bases left in between. Germline lookup yields CDR1 SGHKS and CDR2 YYEKEE (reference sequence). CDR3 length equals 19 residues. CDR3 nucleotide sequence: TGTGCCAGCAGCTTTGGTACGGGGGGGCGCATAAGTAGCAATCAGCCCCAGCATTGT. Its protein product is CASSFGTGGRISSNQPQHC.

V and J are TRBV6-4 and TRBJ2-1; 11 nucleotides line up with TRBD2. The CDR3 has 16 amino acids. Trimming took 2 bases from V and 5 from J; bases not matched to a gene: 5. Looked up from germline, CDR1 is MRHNA and CDR2 is SNTAGT. The CDR3 loop reads CASSDPTSGGHNEQFF. The CDR3 nucleotides read TGTGCCAGCAGTGACCCAACTAGCGGGGGCCACAATGAGCAGTTCTTC.

The chain is built from TRBV29-1 and TRBJ2-4; either TRBD1 or TRBD2 may supply D (6 bases each). This CDR3 is 12 amino acids long. V was trimmed by 3 bases and J by 9 bases, leaving 12 bases between them. The germline CDR1 and CDR2 sequences are SQVTM and ANQGSEA. The CDR3 sequence: CSVDGGGGIQYF. Written as DNA, the CDR3 is TGCAGCGTTGACGGAGGAGGGGGCATTCAGTACTTC.

The rearrangement links TRBV14 to TRBJ2-1, with 12 bases matching TRBD2. V lost 0 bases, J lost 7 bases, and 1 base stayed unmatched. The germline V gene has CDR1 SGHDN and CDR2 FVKESK. CDR3 length equals 15 residues. CDR3 in amino acids: CASSQDGTSGNEQFF. CDR3 sequence (DNA): TGTGCCAGCAGCCAAGACGGGACTAGCGGGAATGAGCAGTTCTTC.

The V call is TRBV4-1, the J call TRBJ1-1; D is ambiguous. Deletions cut 1 base from V and 1 base from J, with 10 bases between. Per the germline V gene, CDR1 is MGHRA and CDR2 is YSYEKL. CDR3 length equals 15 residues. The CDR3 here is CASSQVFSPNTEAFF. For the CDR3, the DNA is TGCGCCAGCAGCCAAGTTTTCAGCCCGAACACTGAAGCTTTCTTT.

Details on this clonotype: One end of the junction does not line up with germline, which may come from a read error. The rearrangement uses TRBV20-1 and TRBJ1-2; 8 bases map to TRBD1. The length of the CDR3 is 14 residues. CDR1 and CDR2 from the germline V gene are DFQATT and SNEGSKA (reference sequence). CDR3 sequence reads: CSARDRTGTHGCTF. The CDR3 DNA reads TGCAGTGCTAGAGATAGGACAGGGACCCATGGCTGCACCTTC.

In this sample, this clonotype turned up a few times. The rearrangement links TRBV5-1 to TRBJ2-3, with D perhaps TRBD2 (6 bases). This CDR3 comprises 14 residues. V dropped 1 base and J dropped 6 bases, with 12 bases sitting between them. Germline V gene sequence: CDR1 SGHRS, CDR2 YFSETQ. The CDR3 DNA is TGCGCCAGCAGCTTGCGGCAGGGAGGCGATACGCAGTATTTT. Translation: CASSLRQGGDTQYF.

This clonotype occurred once. The chain employs TRBV6-5 and TRBJ1-2; possible D gene TRBD1, 5 bases. The CDR3 spans 11 residues. CDR1 is MNHEY, CDR2 SVGAGI, per germline. The V end was cut by 6 bases, the J end by 8 bases, with 10 bases between. This chain's CDR3 is CASRRGRGYTF. CDR3 bases: TGTGCCAGCAGGCGGGGACGGGGCTACACCTTC.